These T cell receptor beta chains were read from a single sample in a study of blood T cell repertoires in COVID-19. Using immunoSEQ multiplex PCR, the repertoire was profiled, and TCRdb retains in-frame clones only, with some absent. This repertoire shows 70,000 to 95,000 clones, approximately 89% found once; its top ten account for approximately 2.4%. Sequenced material: peripheral blood. The receptors stem from a man aged 45-60 years with COVID-19, enrolled during active disease. Both conserved end residues are part of each CDR3.

>TRBV19
CASSLPGQGAYEQYF
>TRBV5-1
CASSKQGVATEAFF
>TRBV19
CASSTKRNTEAFF
>TRBV7-8
CASSLGTALAKNIQYF
>TRBV12-5
CASANGTLYNEQFF
>TRBV18
CASSPGGGRTSYEQYF
>TRBV29-1
CSVATSGRAETQYF
>TRBV6-5
CASSYSGQGGIQYF
>TRBV3-1/TRBV3-2
CASSLQRGQANTGELFF
>TRBV27
CASTARSTSNYGYTF
>TRBV6-1
CASSELGGEGYGYTF
>TRBV5-1
CASSLRASGQETQYF
>TRBV5-1
CASSTGQGAPLAFF
>TRBV7-8
CASSSYRETGNTIYF
>TRBV24-1
CATSDRGPQGDTQYF
>TRBV5-1
CASSLEIGGPSYNEQFF
>TRBV5-6
CASSLWSDRGTNYGYTF
>TRBV7-3
CASSLLGGAGRYNEQFF
>TRBV14
CASSQYGLAGGGTETQYF
>TRBV5-6
CASSLGLAGGKNIQYF
>TRBV11-3
CASSPFRQMGTQYF
>TRBV28
CASSPGTGPLSTEAFF
>TRBV5-1
CASSSTYDTQYF
>TRBV6-6
CASSGQMPAYEQYF
>TRBV5-1
CASSPGGSDTQYF
>TRBV5-1
CASSSIAGGRDTQYF
>TRBV6-5
CASSRGGIQYF
>TRBV7-2
CASSLAAGTKGGELFF
>TRBV28
CASSTGGADGTEAFF
>TRBV19
CASSIDRQREAFF
>TRBV3-1/TRBV3-2
CASTHNGLAGNEQYF
>TRBV6-5
CASRGQINTEAFF
>TRBV12-3/TRBV12-4
CASSRTEIEAFF
>TRBV21-1
CASSKAGVVTNEKLFF
>TRBV3-1/TRBV3-2
CASSQALDNEQFF
>TRBV27
CASSIGTEAFF
>TRBV10-3
CAISPDSLTEAFF
>TRBV4-1
CASSLTGAPQETQYF
>TRBV5-1
CASSLRTGEAETQYF
>TRBV5-1
CASSPGQGFNEQFF
>TRBV29-1
CSVPGTSGSGDTQYF
>TRBV7-2
CASSLAAQLYQETQYF
>TRBV19
CASSVPGQPGHYTF
>TRBV5-1
CASRQGYTEAFF
>TRBV28
CASSPQGATEDTQYF
>TRBV5-5
CASSLYVSDSGNTIYF
>TRBV6-6
CASKPGSKNIQYF
>TRBV4-2
CASSQDLSSGANVLTF
>TRBV7-9
CASSFGQSHQPQHF
>TRBV27
CASSLTGIYEQYF
>TRBV28
CASSRQGPHSGNTIYF
>TRBV6-6
CASSSNQGEQPQHF
>TRBV28
CASSPVNTEAFF
>TRBV10-2
CASRRDTDTQYF
>TRBV15
CATSSRGSNQPQHF
>TRBV7-2
CASSLVGYRAETQYF
>TRBV6-1
CASSDGGELFF
>TRBV5-8
CASSSDRGQSTDTQYF